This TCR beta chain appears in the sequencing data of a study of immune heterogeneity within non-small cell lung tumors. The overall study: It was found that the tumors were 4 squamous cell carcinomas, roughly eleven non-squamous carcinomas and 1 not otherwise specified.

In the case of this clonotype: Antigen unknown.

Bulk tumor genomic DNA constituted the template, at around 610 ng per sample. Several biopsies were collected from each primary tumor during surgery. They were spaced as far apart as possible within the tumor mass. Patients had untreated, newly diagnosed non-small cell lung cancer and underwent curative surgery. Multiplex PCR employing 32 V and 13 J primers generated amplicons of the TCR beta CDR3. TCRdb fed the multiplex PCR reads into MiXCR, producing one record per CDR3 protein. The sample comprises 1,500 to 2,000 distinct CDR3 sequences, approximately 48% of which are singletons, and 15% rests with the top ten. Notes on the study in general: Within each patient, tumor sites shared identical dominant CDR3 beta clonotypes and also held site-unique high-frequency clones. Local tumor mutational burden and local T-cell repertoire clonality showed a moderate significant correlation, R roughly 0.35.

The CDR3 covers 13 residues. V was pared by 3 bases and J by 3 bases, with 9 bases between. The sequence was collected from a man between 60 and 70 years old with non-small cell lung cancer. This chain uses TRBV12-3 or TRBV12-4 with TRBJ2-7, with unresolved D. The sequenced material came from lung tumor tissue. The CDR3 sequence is CASSFDSGYEQYF. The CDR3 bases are TGTGCCAGCAGTTTTGACTCGGGCTACGAGCAGTACTTC.